This T cell receptor (beta chain) was profiled in a study of cytomegalovirus exposure and HLA in healthy donors. On the study more broadly: Researchers found that roughly 77% of about 400 genotyped donors fell within the Caucasian-associated ancestry cluster.

Comment on this clone: Its antigen is unidentified.

General study results and limits: It is likely that the observed cluster of highly shared sequence variants was a sequencing artifact.

60 Vbeta and 13 Jbeta primers were used in PCR. In the study's own analysis: A later analysis counted some 87 million unique TCR beta chains, around 11 million shared. Sequencing was performed with immunoSEQ multiplex PCR; in TCRdb, only in-frame clones are kept and a portion is missing. The D gene and trimming were derived from the DNA, and the V and J assignments and clone size from that table. The data show tens of thousands of clones, around three quarters seen once. The TCR sequence derives from a woman aged 45-60 years in good health and CMV-seropositive. The sequenced sample consisted of PBMCs.

The CDR3 protein is CASSATSESTDTQYF. CDR3 bases: TGTGCCAGCAGCGCCACTAGCGAGAGCACAGATACGCAGTATTTT. This rearrangement joins TRBV9 to TRBJ2-3, with 7 bases matching TRBD2. Trimming took 3 bases from V and 0 from J; bases not matched to a gene: 4. The germline V gene has CDR1 SGDLS and CDR2 YYNGEE. This CDR3 is 15 amino acids long.